These 25 T cell receptor beta chains originate from one sample sequenced in a study of radiotherapy plus CTLA-4 blockade in lung cancer. Only in-frame clones appear in the TCRdb table, and some are missing; sequencing was by immunoSEQ multiplex PCR. The table shows some 70,000 clones, with less than 80% occurring only once. This sample comprised peripheral blood, obtained from a patient treated with radiotherapy plus ipilimumab. The origin of the receptors is a human donor with non-small cell lung cancer who had a complete response to radiotherapy plus ipilimumab.

This clone was counted a few times. J is TRBJ2-3 and V is TRBV19; D possibly corresponds to TRBD2 (5 bases). CDR3 length: 16 amino acids. Germline lookup yields CDR1 LNHDA and CDR2 SQIVND (reference sequence). Trimming cost V 3 bases and J 0 bases, with 13 bases left between them. As DNA, the CDR3 is TGTGCCAGTAGTATTCGCGGACGCGGGAGCACAGATACGCAGTATTTT. Translated, it gives CASSIRGRGSTDTQYF. Drawing the rest from reference TRBV19 and TRBJ2-3, the complete variable domain is DGGITQSPKYLFRKEGQNVTLSCEQNLNHDAMYWYRQDPGQGLRLIYYSQIVNDFQKGDIAEGYSVSREKKESFPLTVTSAQKNPTAFYLCASSIRGRGSTDTQYFGPGTRLTVL.

A few counts support this clone. The V call is TRBV25-1, the J call TRBJ1-2, with TRBD1 matching 11 bases. The CDR3 runs 16 residues. Germline CDR1 and CDR2: MGHDK and SYGVNS. V was pared by 1 base and J by 3 bases, with 4 bases of the junction left unmatched. For the CDR3, the DNA is TGTGCCAGCAGTGAATGGCGGACAGGGGGCGACTATGGCTACACCTTC. It yields the protein CASSEWRTGGDYGYTF.

V is TRBV11-3 and J is TRBJ2-3; D not resolved. V lost 4 bases, J lost 4 bases, and 6 bases lay in between. The CDR3 sequence is 12 residues long. The V gene's germline CDR1 is SGHNT and CDR2 YENEEA. The CDR3 DNA follows: TGTGCCAGCAGCTCCTCCGCAGATACGCAGTATTTT. Translating it yields CASSSSADTQYF. Full variable domain (outside the CDR3, taken from reference TRBV11-3 and TRBJ2-3): EAGVVQSPRYKIIEKKQPVAFWCNPISGHNTLYWYLQNLGQGPELLIRYENEEAVDDSQLPKDRFSAERLKGVDSTLKIQPAELGDSAVYLCASSSSADTQYFGPGTRLTVL.

J is TRBJ2-7 and V is TRBV28, with D perhaps TRBD2 (6 bases). The CDR3 is made up of 14 amino acids. With 8 bases removed from V and 3 bases from J, the gap between germline ends came to 17 bases. The germline V gene has CDR1 MDHEN and CDR2 SYDVKM. CDR3 nucleotides: TGTGCCAGCGGTGGGACTGATGCTAACTACGAGCAGTACTTC. It yields the protein CASGGTDANYEQYF.

This sequence joins TRBV11-3 and TRBJ2-1, with TRBD2 as a possible D gene (5 bases). Trimming removed 3 bases at V and 4 bases at J, with 10 bases between. This CDR3 has 14 amino acids. The germline gives CDR1 SGHNT, CDR2 YENEEA. The CDR3 here is CASSLSSGYNEQFF. The CDR3 DNA follows: TGTGCCAGCAGCTTGTCGTCGGGGTACAATGAGCAGTTCTTC.

There are a few counts of this clone. This chain connects TRBV5-5 to TRBJ1-2, with TRBD1 identical over 8 bases. V shed 0 bases and J 8 bases; nucleotides not matched to a gene: 3. Germline V gene sequence: CDR1 SGHKS, CDR2 YYEKEE (reference sequence). CDR3 length: 13 amino acids. Here the CDR3 DNA reads TGTGCCAGCAGCTTGGGGACAGGGTCCGGCTACACCTTC. This encodes CASSLGTGSGYTF.

The chain employs TRBV18 and TRBJ2-7; 10 bases line up with TRBD2. CDR1 is KGHSH, CDR2 LQKENI, per germline. Trimming at V came to 2 bases and at J to 2 bases, leaving 3 bases not matched to a gene. The CDR3 length is 15 residues. The chain's CDR3 is CASSPELAGTYEQYF. The CDR3 coding sequence is TGTGCCAGCTCACCAGAACTAGCGGGGACCTACGAGCAGTACTTC.

The chain couples TRBV11-2 to TRBJ2-6, with 10 positions matching TRBD1. Germline CDR1 and CDR2: SGHAT and FQNNGV. V trimming: 3 bases; J trimming: 0 bases; junction bases outside the gene matches: 8. The CDR3 consists of 19 residues. The CDR3 nucleotides read TGTGCCAGCAGCTTTCCGGTGGACAGGGGGTTCTCTGGGGCCAACGTCCTGACTTTC. Protein product: CASSFPVDRGFSGANVLTF.

The V and J genes are TRBV7-9 and TRBJ1-1, with D possibly being TRBD1 (6 bases). The CDR3 runs 14 residues. V lost 6 bases, J lost 6 bases, and 17 bases lay in between. Germline values: CDR1 SEHNR, CDR2 FQNEAQ (reference sequence). CDR3 bases: TGTGCCAGCAGGCCGGGGGGCGAGTTGCCTGAAGCTTTCTTT. This sequence encodes CASRPGGELPEAFF.

This clone has just a few counts. The sample carries other DNA sequences with the same CDR3. The chain carries TRBV5-5 and TRBJ2-7, with TRBD2 matching over 10 bases. CDR1 is SGHKS, CDR2 YYEKEE, per germline (reference sequence). The CDR3 consists of 19 residues. V lost 0 bases, J lost 2 bases, and 14 bases stayed unmatched. CDR3: CASSLGRGTSAQGPYEQYV. Written as DNA, the CDR3 is TGTGCCAGCAGCTTGGGTCGGGGGACTAGCGCTCAGGGCCCCTACGAGCAGTACGTC.

The rearrangement uses TRBV5-8 and TRBJ2-1, with 7 nucleotides matching TRBD1. V lost 4 bases, J lost 4 bases, and 8 bases stayed unmatched. The CDR3 spans 15 residues. The germline CDR1 and CDR2 sequences are SGHTS and YDEGEE. The DNA for the CDR3 is TGTGCCAGCAGCAGGGGACAGCTAAATTACAATGAGCAGTTCTTC. Its protein product is CASSRGQLNYNEQFF. Variable domain in full (rest from reference TRBV5-8 and TRBJ2-1): EAGVTQSPTHLIKTRGQQATLRCSPISGHTSVYWYQQALGLGLQFLLWYDEGEERNRGNFPPRFSGRQFPNYSSELNVNALELEDSALYLCASSRGQLNYNEQFFGPGTRLTVL.

This rearrangement joins TRBV10-3 to TRBJ2-3; 7 positions match TRBD2. Germline lookup yields CDR1 ENHRY and CDR2 SYGVKD. The trim removed 10 bases at V and 8 bases at J, leaving 18 bases unmatched. The CDR3 is made up of 15 amino acids. CDR3 loop: CATRESAGWEGTQYF. CDR3 DNA: TGTGCCACCAGGGAAAGTGCGGGGTGGGAGGGTACGCAGTATTTT.

The chain combines TRBV6-5 with TRBJ1-5, with D tentatively TRBD1 (6 bases). V was clipped by 0 bases and J by 7 bases, with 10 bases between them. Germline CDR1 MNHEY, CDR2 SVGAGI. This CDR3 has 14 residues. The CDR3, as DNA: TGTGCCAGCAGTTACTCACAGGGATGGCAGCCCCAGCATTTT. It translates to CASSYSQGWQPQHF.

J is TRBJ2-2 and V is TRBV4-3, with TRBD2 identical over 9 bases. The J segment lost 5 bases and the V segment lost 0 bases, leaving 4 bases of the junction unmatched. CDR3 length: 16 amino acids. Germline assignment: CDR1 LGHNA and CDR2 YSLEER. The CDR3 protein is CASSQEAGGSTGELFF. The CDR3 DNA follows: TGCGCCAGCAGCCAAGAAGCGGGGGGTTCTACCGGGGAGCTGTTTTTT.

The rearrangement uses TRBV5-1 and TRBJ2-3, with 7 bases fitting TRBD2. Germline lookup yields CDR1 SGHRS and CDR2 YFSETQ. J was trimmed by 1 base and V by 7 bases; bases with no gene match: 6. The length of the CDR3 is 14 residues. Here the CDR3 reads CASGAGVGTDTQYF. In DNA form, the CDR3 reads TGCGCCAGCGGGGCGGGAGTTGGCACAGATACGCAGTATTTT.

The chain links TRBV7-6 to TRBJ2-6, with no clear D. Germline V gene data show CDR1 as SGHVS and CDR2 as FNYEAQ. This CDR3 spans 13 amino acids. V lost 8 bases, J lost 4 bases, and 9 bases lay in between. CDR3 sequence reads: CASGRAGANVLTF. Here the CDR3 DNA reads TGTGCCAGCGGACGCGCCGGGGCCAACGTCCTGACTTTC.

The chain has TRBV9 and TRBJ2-2; D remains ambiguous. The CDR3 length is 13 residues. Trimming took 0 bases from V and 6 from J, leaving 6 bases between them. CDR1 SGDLS and CDR2 YYNGEE come from the germline V gene. The CDR3 DNA follows: TGTGCCAGCAGCGTAGGTCAGCCCGGGGAGCTGTTTTTT. It is translated as CASSVGQPGELFF.

This sequence joins TRBV5-8 and TRBJ1-2; possible D gene TRBD1, 6 bases. V gave up 4 bases and J gave up 2 bases, with 21 bases separating them. Germline V lookup: CDR1 SGHTS, CDR2 YDEGEE. This CDR3 is built from 17 residues. The CDR3 DNA reads as TGTGCCAGCAGCCTTTTAAGGAGTCAGGGGCGAAACTATGGCTACACCTTC. Translating gives CASSLLRSQGRNYGYTF.

In this sample, this clone turned up a few times. The chain combines TRBV29-1 with TRBJ1-1; TRBD1 is a possible D gene (5 bases). V lost 6 bases and J lost 2, with 16 bases in between. This CDR3 has 14 amino acids. Germline CDR1 SQVTM, CDR2 ANQGSEA. The CDR3 region has the DNA TGCAGCGTAGCCATATCGACAGCCAACACTGAAGCTTTCTTT. This gives the protein CSVAISTANTEAFF. The whole variable domain, filled in from reference TRBV29-1 and TRBJ1-1, reads SAVISQKPSRDICQRGTSLTIQCQVDSQVTMMFWYRQQPGQSLTLIATANQGSEATYESGFVIDKFPISRPNLTFSTLTVSNMSPEDSSIYLCSVAISTANTEAFFGQGTRLTVV.

This clone was observed once. The rearrangement uses TRBV27 and TRBJ1-4; D is perhaps TRBD1 (6 bases). Trimming removed 7 bases at V and 0 bases at J, with 9 bases between. Germline CDR1 reads MNHEY; CDR2 reads SMNVEV (reference sequence). CDR3 size: 14 residues. The CDR3 loop reads CASKDSSTNEKLFF. As DNA, the CDR3 is TGTGCCAGCAAGGACAGTTCAACTAATGAAAAACTGTTTTTT.

The chain has TRBV5-4 and TRBJ1-1, with D tentatively TRBD1 (5 bases). Looked up from germline, CDR1 is SGHNT and CDR2 is YYREEE (reference sequence). This CDR3 region has 15 residues. With 4 bases removed from V and 1 base from J, the gap between germline ends came to 14 bases. CDR3 DNA sequence: TGTGCCAGCAGCGCGGCGAGTGGGGGGAACACTGAAGCTTTCTTT. It codes for CASSAASGGNTEAFF.

This chain joins TRBV4-1 and TRBJ2-1; weak D call: TRBD1 (6 bases). The V end was cut by 0 bases, the J end by 4 bases, with 13 bases between. From germline, CDR1 is MGHRA and CDR2 YSYEKL. The CDR3 length is 16 residues. The DNA of the CDR3 is TGCGCCAGCAGCCAAGAAACCGGACAGTTGTACAATGAGCAGTTCTTC. It codes for CASSQETGQLYNEQFF.

This clone has only one observation. At one of its ends the junction is not consistent with the germline gene, which may arise from a read error. The V call is TRBV7-7, the J call TRBJ2-2; possibly TRBD2 for D (7 bases). The CDR3 length is 16 residues. The V gene's germline CDR1 is SSHAT and CDR2 FNYEAQ (reference sequence). This chain's CDR3 is CASRGSEGGMVGELFF. Written as DNA, the CDR3 is TGTGCTAGCAGGGGTTCGGAGGGAGGGATGGTCGGGGAGCTGTTTTTT.

The chain is built from TRBV4-3 and TRBJ1-1, with no clear D. With 0 bases removed from V and 10 bases from J, the gap between germline ends came to 15 bases. Germline CDR1 and CDR2: LGHNA and YSLEER. CDR3 size: 14 residues. The CDR3 sequence is CASSQDQRGVRAFF. Here the CDR3 DNA reads TGCGCCAGCAGCCAAGATCAGCGGGGAGTGCGAGCTTTCTTT.

The chain has TRBV7-9 and TRBJ2-2; 7 bases agree with TRBD1. V lost 2 bases to trimming and J lost 2 bases; unmatched junction nucleotides: 8. The CDR3 contains 17 residues. Germline values: CDR1 SEHNR, CDR2 FQNEAQ (reference sequence). CDR3 bases: TGTGCCAGCAGCTTACTCGGGACAGTCCTTAACACCGGGGAGCTGTTTTTT. It is translated as CASSLLGTVLNTGELFF. Drawing the rest from reference TRBV7-9 and TRBJ2-2, the complete variable domain is DTGVSQNPRHKITKRGQNVTFRCDPISEHNRLYWYRQTLGQGPEFLTYFQNEAQLEKSRLLSDRFSAERPKGSFSTLEIQRTEQGDSAMYLCASSLLGTVLNTGELFFGEGSRLTVL.